These T cell receptor beta chains were read from a single sample in a study of blood T cell repertoires in COVID-19. Some clones are missing from TCRdb's copy, which holds only in-frame ones; the method was immunoSEQ multiplex PCR. The table lists some 520,000 clones, roughly nine tenths of them singletons, with around 0.92% in the top ten. The material sequenced was peripheral blood. These receptors all stem from a man aged 18 to 29 with COVID-19, enrolled during active disease. The CDR3 runs from the conserved cysteine through the conserved F or W. Each record gives: CDR3 DNA, CDR3 protein, V gene, D gene, J gene. D genes are given only for firm matches.

TGTGCCATTAAGGGGCTAGCGGGAACTGGCGAGCAGTACTTC,CAIKGLAGTGEQYF,TRBV2,TRBD2,TRBJ2-7
TGTGCCAGCAGCTTAGGACACTCCTCCTACGAGCAGTACTTC,CASSLGHSSYEQYF,TRBV11-3,NA,TRBJ2-7
TGCAGCGTTGCGGGAGGGCCCACCAATGAGCAGTTCTTC,CSVAGGPTNEQFF,TRBV29-1,TRBD2,TRBJ2-1
TGTGCCAGCAGCTTAAGGGGCAGAAGCACAGATACGCAGTATTTT,CASSLRGRSTDTQYF,TRBV7-3,NA,TRBJ2-3
TGTGCCAGCAGCTTCCAGGGCCACGAGCAGTACTTC,CASSFQGHEQYF,TRBV7-8,NA,TRBJ2-7
TGTGCCAGCAGTTATTACGGGGGGGCGGAGCAGTACTTC,CASSYYGGAEQYF,TRBV12-3/TRBV12-4,TRBD2,TRBJ2-7
TGTGCCAGCAGCCAAGAGGGCGGGGATGGTGAAGCTTTCTTT,CASSQEGGDGEAFF,TRBV3-1/TRBV3-2,NA,TRBJ1-1
TGTGCCAGTAGTATAGCTCAGGCCGTCGGCAATCAGCCCCAGCATTTT,CASSIAQAVGNQPQHF,TRBV19,NA,TRBJ1-5
TGCAGCGCCCGGACAGGGGGCTCAGATACGCAGTATTTT,CSARTGGSDTQYF,TRBV29-1,TRBD1,TRBJ2-3
TGTGCCAGCAGTTTAGACAGATCCTTGAACGCTGAAGCTTTCTTT,CASSLDRSLNAEAFF,TRBV27,NA,TRBJ1-1
TGTGCCAGCAGCTTAATGAACTCGGAGGGAAACACCATATATTTT,CASSLMNSEGNTIYF,TRBV7-8,NA,TRBJ1-3